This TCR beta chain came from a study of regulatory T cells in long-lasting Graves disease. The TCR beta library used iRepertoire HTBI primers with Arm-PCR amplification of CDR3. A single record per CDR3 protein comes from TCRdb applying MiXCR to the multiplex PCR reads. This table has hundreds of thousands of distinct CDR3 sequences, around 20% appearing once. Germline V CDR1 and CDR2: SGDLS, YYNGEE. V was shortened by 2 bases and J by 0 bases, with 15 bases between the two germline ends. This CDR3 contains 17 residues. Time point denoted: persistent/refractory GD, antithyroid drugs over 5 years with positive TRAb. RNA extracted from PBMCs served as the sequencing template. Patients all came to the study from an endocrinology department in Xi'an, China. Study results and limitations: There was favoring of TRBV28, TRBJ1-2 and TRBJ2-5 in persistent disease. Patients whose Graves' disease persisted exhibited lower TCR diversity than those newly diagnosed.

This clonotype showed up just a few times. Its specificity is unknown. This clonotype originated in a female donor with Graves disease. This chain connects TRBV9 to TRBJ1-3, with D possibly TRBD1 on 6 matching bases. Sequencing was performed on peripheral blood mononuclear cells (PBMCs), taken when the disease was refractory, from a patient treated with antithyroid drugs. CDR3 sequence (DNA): TGTGCCAGCAGCGTGAGTGGGGGGCAATACTCTGGAAACACCATATATTTT. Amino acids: CASSVSGGQYSGNTIYF.